A selection of T cell receptor beta chains follows, all from one sample in a study of Graves' ophthalmopathy and Graves' hyperthyroidism. TCRdb reanalysed the multiplex PCR reads using MiXCR and keeps one entry per CDR3 protein. The sample contains about 240,000 distinct CDR3 sequences, 45% of which appear only once. Sample: peripheral blood. The receptor set was obtained from an adult man with Graves' ophthalmopathy. Each CDR3 is given with its conserved first and last residue. Each record gives: V gene, clone size, J gene, D gene, CDR3 length, CDR3 DNA, CDR3 protein. The D gene is left open where the match is weak. Size values are once, few and many counts, or a class for expanded clones, and some rows have none.

v_gene: TRBV15
abundance: -
j_gene: TRBJ2-7
d_gene: TRBD1
len: 14
CDR3nt: TGTGCCACCAGCAGGACAGGGCGAAAGGGCGAGCAGTACTTC
CDR3aa: CATSRTGRKGEQYF

v_gene: TRBV5-5
abundance: -
j_gene: TRBJ2-7
d_gene: -
len: 14
CDR3nt: TGTGCCAGCAGCTTGGGGTTCGGGCTTTACGAGCAGTACTTC
CDR3aa: CASSLGFGLYEQYF

v_gene: TRBV2
abundance: -
j_gene: TRBJ2-7
d_gene: -
len: 14
CDR3nt: TGTGCCAGCAGTCTCCGGGCGGGCACCTACGAGCAGTACTTC
CDR3aa: CASSLRAGTYEQYF

v_gene: TRBV2
abundance: -
j_gene: TRBJ2-2
d_gene: TRBD2
len: 15
CDR3nt: TGTGCCAGCAGCCCGGGACTAGGACAGACCGGGGAGCTGTTTTTT
CDR3aa: CASSPGLGQTGELFF

v_gene: TRBV24-1
abundance: once
j_gene: TRBJ2-7
d_gene: TRBD2
len: 15
CDR3nt: TGTGCCACCTCCCCAGCCCAAGCGGGGGCCTACGAGCAGTACTTC
CDR3aa: CATSPAQAGAYEQYF

v_gene: TRBV27
abundance: -
j_gene: TRBJ1-5
d_gene: -
len: 15
CDR3nt: TGTGCCAGCAGTTTGGGGGGACTGGACAATCAGCCCCAGCATTTT
CDR3aa: CASSLGGLDNQPQHF

v_gene: TRBV7-9
abundance: many
j_gene: TRBJ2-7
d_gene: TRBD1
len: 11
CDR3nt: TGTGCCGGACAGGGAGCCTACGAGCAGTACTTC
CDR3aa: CAGQGAYEQYF

v_gene: TRBV2
abundance: -
j_gene: TRBJ2-7
d_gene: TRBD1
len: 14
CDR3nt: TGTGCCAGCAGGGACAGGGGAGGAGTCTACGAGCAGTACTTC
CDR3aa: CASRDRGGVYEQYF

v_gene: TRBV7-2
abundance: -
j_gene: TRBJ1-1
d_gene: -
len: 15
CDR3nt: TGTGCCAGCACCATCGACAGACTCATGAACACTGAAGCTTTCTTT
CDR3aa: CASTIDRLMNTEAFF

v_gene: TRBV20-1
abundance: few
j_gene: TRBJ1-5
d_gene: -
len: 13
CDR3nt: TGCAGTGCTAGAGAAGAAAGCAATCAGCCCCAGCATTTT
CDR3aa: CSAREESNQPQHF

v_gene: TRBV6-6
abundance: -
j_gene: TRBJ1-2
d_gene: -
len: 14
CDR3nt: TGTGCCAGCAGTTACTCCTCCGACAGATATGGCTACACCTTC
CDR3aa: CASSYSSDRYGYTF

v_gene: TRBV12-3/TRBV12-4
abundance: -
j_gene: TRBJ1-1
d_gene: -
len: 16
CDR3nt: TGTGCCAGCATCCGGACAGTCGTGCGTGGGAACACTGAAGCTTTCTTT
CDR3aa: CASIRTVVRGNTEAFF

v_gene: TRBV10-3
abundance: many
j_gene: TRBJ1-2
d_gene: TRBD1
len: 14
CDR3nt: TGTGCCATCAGTGTCGGGGACAGGGGAGGAGGCTACACCTTC
CDR3aa: CAISVGDRGGGYTF

v_gene: TRBV5-8
abundance: -
j_gene: TRBJ2-7
d_gene: -
len: 11
CDR3nt: TGCGCCAGCGGCCTGGAGCACGAGCAGTACTTC
CDR3aa: CASGLEHEQYF

v_gene: TRBV12-3/TRBV12-4
abundance: few
j_gene: TRBJ2-5
d_gene: -
len: 13
CDR3nt: TGTGCCAGCCGCAGGACAGCTGACGAGACCCAGTACTTC
CDR3aa: CASRRTADETQYF

v_gene: TRBV18
abundance: once
j_gene: TRBJ1-4
d_gene: TRBD1
len: 15
CDR3nt: TGTGCCAGCTCACCCCCGGACAGGGGTAATGAAAAACTGTTTTTT
CDR3aa: CASSPPDRGNEKLFF

v_gene: TRBV7-6
abundance: -
j_gene: TRBJ2-7
d_gene: -
len: 15
CDR3nt: TGTGCCAGCAGCTTAGGAAACAGCGGTTCCTACGAGCAGTACTTC
CDR3aa: CASSLGNSGSYEQYF

v_gene: TRBV7-2
abundance: -
j_gene: TRBJ1-1
d_gene: TRBD1
len: 16
CDR3nt: TGTGCCAGCAGCCCTCGACAGGGTTTAGGGGACACTGAAGCTTTCTTT
CDR3aa: CASSPRQGLGDTEAFF

v_gene: TRBV7-3
abundance: -
j_gene: TRBJ2-7
d_gene: TRBD1
len: 13
CDR3nt: TGTGCCAGCAGCTCGGCAGGGGGCTACGAGCAGTACTTC
CDR3aa: CASSSAGGYEQYF

v_gene: TRBV6-2/TRBV6-3
abundance: -
j_gene: TRBJ2-7
d_gene: TRBD2
len: 14
CDR3nt: TGTGCCAGCAGCCCTAGCGGGTGGGCCTACGAGCAGTACTTC
CDR3aa: CASSPSGWAYEQYF

v_gene: TRBV12-3/TRBV12-4
abundance: few
j_gene: TRBJ1-2
d_gene: -
len: 12
CDR3nt: TGTGCCAGCAGTTCAGGGGACTATGGCTACACCTTC
CDR3aa: CASSSGDYGYTF

v_gene: TRBV29-1
abundance: many
j_gene: TRBJ2-7
d_gene: -
len: 12
CDR3nt: TGCAGCGTTGAAGGACAAGCCTACGAGCAGTACTTC
CDR3aa: CSVEGQAYEQYF

v_gene: TRBV7-2
abundance: -
j_gene: TRBJ2-5
d_gene: TRBD2
len: 17
CDR3nt: TGTGCCAGCAGCTTAGGGGCTAGCGGGAGTCAAAGGGAGACCCAGTACTTC
CDR3aa: CASSLGASGSQRETQYF

v_gene: TRBV29-1
abundance: few
j_gene: TRBJ2-5
d_gene: -
len: 13
CDR3nt: TGCAGCGCAAGGGTTTCAGGATTCGAGACCCAGTACTTC
CDR3aa: CSARVSGFETQYF

v_gene: TRBV13
abundance: -
j_gene: TRBJ2-7
d_gene: TRBD2
len: 16
CDR3nt: TGTGCCAGCAGCCTAGAGGTAGTAGCGGGGGGGGACGAGCAGTACTTC
CDR3aa: CASSLEVVAGGDEQYF

v_gene: TRBV24-1
abundance: -
j_gene: TRBJ2-7
d_gene: -
len: 16
CDR3nt: TGTGCCACCAGTGATTTGCCTAGCAGAGAGGTCTACGAGCAGTACTTC
CDR3aa: CATSDLPSREVYEQYF

v_gene: TRBV6-5
abundance: -
j_gene: TRBJ1-2
d_gene: -
len: 11
CDR3nt: TGTGCCAGCAGTGAAATGTATGGCTACACCTTC
CDR3aa: CASSEMYGYTF

v_gene: TRBV7-2
abundance: few
j_gene: TRBJ1-2
d_gene: TRBD1
len: 14
CDR3nt: TGTGCCAGCAGCACAAGCCGGGACAGCTATGGCTACACCTTC
CDR3aa: CASSTSRDSYGYTF

v_gene: TRBV19
abundance: few
j_gene: TRBJ1-5
d_gene: -
len: 16
CDR3nt: TGTGCCAGTAGTATAGGTGGTTTGGGACGCAATCAGCCCCAGCATTTT
CDR3aa: CASSIGGLGRNQPQHF

v_gene: TRBV19
abundance: -
j_gene: TRBJ1-2
d_gene: -
len: 15
CDR3nt: TGTGCCAGTAGTACCAGGACCGACCGGTACTATGGCTACACCTTC
CDR3aa: CASSTRTDRYYGYTF

v_gene: TRBV4-1
abundance: -
j_gene: TRBJ1-1
d_gene: -
len: 12
CDR3nt: TGCGCCAGCAGTCAGGCGGTCACTGAAGCTTTCTTT
CDR3aa: CASSQAVTEAFF

v_gene: TRBV4-3
abundance: -
j_gene: TRBJ1-3
d_gene: -
len: 12
CDR3nt: TGCGCCAGCAGCCAAGATGGGGGCAGGGTGAATTTT
CDR3aa: CASSQDGGRVNF

v_gene: TRBV20-1
abundance: many
j_gene: TRBJ2-6
d_gene: -
len: 15
CDR3nt: TGCAGTGCTAGCGGGGGAGACTCTGGGGCCAACGTCCTGACTTTC
CDR3aa: CSASGGDSGANVLTF

v_gene: TRBV10-3
abundance: -
j_gene: TRBJ2-7
d_gene: TRBD1
len: 14
CDR3nt: TGTGCCAACACTGAGGGACAGGGGGCCCACGAGCAGTACTTC
CDR3aa: CANTEGQGAHEQYF

v_gene: TRBV9
abundance: few
j_gene: TRBJ1-2
d_gene: -
len: 12
CDR3nt: TGTGCCAGCAGCTTAAGGGATGGGGGCTACACCTTC
CDR3aa: CASSLRDGGYTF

v_gene: TRBV12-3/TRBV12-4
abundance: few
j_gene: TRBJ2-5
d_gene: TRBD2
len: 17
CDR3nt: TGTGCCAGCAGTCTCCGGGGGGTTGTTGAAGGACAAGAGACCCAGTACTTC
CDR3aa: CASSLRGVVEGQETQYF

v_gene: TRBV7-9
abundance: -
j_gene: TRBJ2-7
d_gene: -
len: 14
CDR3nt: TGTGCCAGCAGCCTCCGGGACACAGCCTACGAGCAGTACTTC
CDR3aa: CASSLRDTAYEQYF

v_gene: TRBV20-1
abundance: many
j_gene: TRBJ1-2
d_gene: TRBD1
len: 12
CDR3nt: TGCAGTGCTCGACAGGGGGCCTATGGCTACACCTTC
CDR3aa: CSARQGAYGYTF

v_gene: TRBV9
abundance: few
j_gene: TRBJ1-2
d_gene: -
len: 12
CDR3nt: TGTGCCAGCAGCGTACAGGGAGGTGGCTACACCTTC
CDR3aa: CASSVQGGGYTF

v_gene: TRBV10-2
abundance: -
j_gene: TRBJ2-7
d_gene: -
len: 15
CDR3nt: TGCGCCAGCAGGACCCCCCGGGACCCGACGAGGGAGCAGTACTTC
CDR3aa: CASRTPRDPTREQYF

v_gene: TRBV28
abundance: few
j_gene: TRBJ1-1
d_gene: -
len: 12
CDR3nt: TGTGCCAGTTCCAAGGGTGGGCGAGAAGCTTTCTTT
CDR3aa: CASSKGGREAFF

v_gene: TRBV29-1
abundance: many
j_gene: TRBJ1-2
d_gene: -
len: 13
CDR3nt: TGCAGCGTAGAACTCTCGGGGGACTATGGCTACACCTTC
CDR3aa: CSVELSGDYGYTF

v_gene: TRBV24-1
abundance: many
j_gene: TRBJ2-7
d_gene: -
len: 14
CDR3nt: TGTGCCACCAGGACCGGGACGGAGGTCTACGAGCAGTACTTC
CDR3aa: CATRTGTEVYEQYF

v_gene: TRBV10-3
abundance: -
j_gene: TRBJ1-5
d_gene: -
len: 14
CDR3nt: TGTGCCATCAGTGAGTCGGGGGGCGGTCAGCCCCAGCATTTT
CDR3aa: CAISESGGGQPQHF

v_gene: TRBV7-9
abundance: -
j_gene: TRBJ2-5
d_gene: -
len: 15
CDR3nt: TGTGCCAGCAGCCTTCTCGACCGTAACCAAGAGACCCAGTACTTC
CDR3aa: CASSLLDRNQETQYF

v_gene: TRBV5-1
abundance: -
j_gene: TRBJ1-1
d_gene: -
len: 14
CDR3nt: TGCGCCAGCAGCTATGACACTATGAACACTGAAGCTTTCTTT
CDR3aa: CASSYDTMNTEAFF

v_gene: TRBV9
abundance: -
j_gene: TRBJ2-7
d_gene: -
len: 10
CDR3nt: TGTGCCAGCAGCCTCCTAGAGCAGTACTTC
CDR3aa: CASSLLEQYF

v_gene: TRBV6-5
abundance: -
j_gene: TRBJ2-7
d_gene: -
len: 13
CDR3nt: TGTGCCAGCAGCTCGGCTCAGGGTAGCGAGCAGTACTTC
CDR3aa: CASSSAQGSEQYF

v_gene: TRBV12-3/TRBV12-4
abundance: few
j_gene: TRBJ2-7
d_gene: -
len: 13
CDR3nt: TGTGCCAGCAGTTTAACCAGTCAGGGGGGGCAGTACTTC
CDR3aa: CASSLTSQGGQYF

v_gene: TRBV7-2
abundance: -
j_gene: TRBJ1-2
d_gene: -
len: 14
CDR3nt: TGTGCCAGCAGCCCTACTCGAGGGGCGGAGGGCTACACCTTC
CDR3aa: CASSPTRGAEGYTF

v_gene: TRBV7-2
abundance: many
j_gene: TRBJ2-7
d_gene: -
len: 12
CDR3nt: TGTGCCAGCCAGGGGAAGTCCTACGAGCAGTACTTC
CDR3aa: CASQGKSYEQYF

v_gene: TRBV7-2
abundance: -
j_gene: TRBJ1-1
d_gene: -
len: 14
CDR3nt: TGTGCCAGCAGCCCGGGGAGGGGGAACACTGAAGCTTTCTTT
CDR3aa: CASSPGRGNTEAFF

v_gene: TRBV5-5
abundance: -
j_gene: TRBJ1-4
d_gene: -
len: 15
CDR3nt: TGTGCCAGCAGCTTGTCCGGGACCTTGAGTGGAAAACTGTTTTTT
CDR3aa: CASSLSGTLSGKLFF

v_gene: TRBV20-1
abundance: -
j_gene: TRBJ2-5
d_gene: TRBD2
len: 16
CDR3nt: TGCAGTGCTCGCGGGACTAGCGGGAGGACTCAAGAGACCCAGTACTTC
CDR3aa: CSARGTSGRTQETQYF

v_gene: TRBV25-1
abundance: -
j_gene: TRBJ1-4
d_gene: -
len: 16
CDR3nt: TGTGCCAGCAGTGAAACCGGCCGGTCAACTAATGAAAAACTGTTTTTT
CDR3aa: CASSETGRSTNEKLFF